These 16 T cell receptor beta chains were all obtained from the same sample, sequenced in a study of cytomegalovirus exposure and HLA in healthy donors. 60 Vbeta and 13 Jbeta primers were used in PCR. TCRdb's copy holds only in-frame clones and misses some; the assay was immunoSEQ multiplex PCR. Of over 150,000 clones in the sample, 77% were seen once. Sequencing was done on a sample of PBMCs. The source of these receptors is a woman under 40 in good health and CMV-seropositive.

This clone turned up a few times. This rearrangement joins TRBV6-5 to TRBJ1-1; 8 nucleotides agree with TRBD1. Per the germline V gene, CDR1 is MNHEY and CDR2 is SVGAGI. This CDR3 region has 15 residues. With 2 bases clipped from V and 0 bases from J, the junction kept 2 bases outside the gene matches. The CDR3 protein is CASSYAGGLNTEAFF. The DNA of the CDR3 is TGTGCCAGCAGTTACGCAGGGGGCCTGAACACTGAAGCTTTCTTT.

This chain joins TRBV21-1 and TRBJ2-7; no check of the table's D call, TRBD2, against the DNA was made. TRBV21-1 is an annotated pseudogene. This CDR3 has 10 amino acids. The CDR3 region is CLTLSYEQYF. The DNA of the CDR3 is TGCCTGACTCTCTCCTACGAGCAGTACTTC.

The genes are TRBV10-2 and TRBJ2-7; tentatively, D is TRBD2 (5 bases). The V end lost 8 bases, the J end lost 1 base, and 6 bases lay between the germline ends. Germline-derived CDR1 and CDR2 are WSHSY and SAAADI. The CDR3 sequence is 11 residues long. DNA of the CDR3: TGCGCCAGCGGGAGATCCTACGAGCAGTACTTC. Translating it yields CASGRSYEQYF.

The CDR3 nucleotides read TGTGCCAGCAGCGTAGACGGGACAGGGGAATTCGGTGGCTACACCTTC. Its translation: CASSVDGTGEFGGYTF. The chain joins TRBV9 to TRBJ1-2; 10 bases are shared with TRBD1. The CDR3 contains 16 residues. Losses at the gene ends were 0 bases for V and 7 bases for J; bases not matched to a gene: 9. From germline, CDR1 is SGDLS and CDR2 YYNGEE.

This chain links TRBV19 with TRBJ2-3, with TRBD2 matching over 10 bases. There are 15 residues in the CDR3. The V gene end was trimmed by 5 bases and the J gene end by 1 base; junction bases not matched to a gene: 3. Germline loops: CDR1 LNHDA, CDR2 SQIVND (reference sequence). The CDR3 sequence: CASSHGTSGTDTQYF. CDR3 bases: TGTGCCAGTAGTCACGGGACTAGCGGCACAGATACGCAGTATTTT. Drawing the rest from reference TRBV19 and TRBJ2-3, the complete variable domain is DGGITQSPKYLFRKEGQNVTLSCEQNLNHDAMYWYRQDPGQGLRLIYYSQIVNDFQKGDIAEGYSVSREKKESFPLTVTSAQKNPTAFYLCASSHGTSGTDTQYFGPGTRLTVL.

V gene TRBV19 combines with J gene TRBJ2-1; TRBD2 agrees at 9 bases. The germline CDR1 and CDR2 sequences are LNHDA and SQIVND (reference sequence). The CDR3 covers 15 residues. The V gene end was trimmed by 6 bases and the J gene end by 0 bases; junction bases not matched to a gene: 3. The CDR3 bases are TGTGCCAGTAGACTAGCGGGCAGCTCCTACAATGAGCAGTTCTTC. It codes for CASRLAGSSYNEQFF.

The V call is TRBV11-3, the J call TRBJ2-5, with TRBD1 matching 8 bases. The V gene's germline CDR1 is SGHNT and CDR2 YENEEA. V shed 3 bases and J 5 bases; nucleotides not matched to a gene: 8. The CDR3 extends over 15 amino acids. CDR3 in DNA: TGTGCCAGCAGCTTTATCAGGGGGCTGGGGGAGACCCAGTACTTC. It yields the protein CASSFIRGLGETQYF.

The chain joins TRBV11-2 to TRBJ1-5; D call uncertain. CDR3 size: 17 residues. V was pared by 1 base and J by 0 bases, with 13 bases between. Germline CDR1 and CDR2: SGHAT and FQNNGV. CDR3 amino acids: CASSLGAGSYSNQPQHF. CDR3 nucleotide sequence: TGTGCCAGCAGCTTAGGGGCGGGCAGCTATAGCAATCAGCCCCAGCATTTT.

The chain combines TRBV25-1 with TRBJ1-2, with TRBD1 matching over 7 bases. The CDR3 consists of 13 residues. After removal of 7 bases from V and 7 bases from J, the junction contained 9 bases not matched to a gene. CDR1 MGHDK and CDR2 SYGVNS come from the germline V gene. CDR3 coding DNA: TGTGCCAGCACCCCTCAGGGGGTAAGTGGCTACACCTTC. It yields the protein CASTPQGVSGYTF.

Only a few counts were recorded for this clone. The V call is TRBV28, the J call TRBJ2-3, with 7 bases lining up with TRBD2. Germline CDR1 MDHEN, CDR2 SYDVKM. V lost 4 bases and J lost 3; bases outside the gene matches: 13. This CDR3 spans 17 amino acids. In DNA, the CDR3 is TGTGCCAGCAGTTCGATACGCAGCGGGGCAAGGACAGATACGCAGTATTTT. Amino acids: CASSSIRSGARTDTQYF.

V gene TRBV6-5 combines with J gene TRBJ2-1; 8 bases line up with TRBD2. Trimming cost V 5 bases and J 5 bases; bases outside gene matches: 5. Germline V lookup: CDR1 MNHEY, CDR2 SVGAGI. This CDR3 is built from 14 residues. The CDR3 loop is CASSRLATNNEQFF. The CDR3 bases are TGTGCCAGCAGTCGACTAGCGACGAACAATGAGCAGTTCTTC.

A few counts support this clone. The chain couples TRBV6-5 to TRBJ2-1; 7 positions match TRBD2. This CDR3 is 15 amino acids long. Germline CDR1 MNHEY, CDR2 SVGAGI. Losses at the gene ends were 8 bases for V and 0 bases for J; bases not matched to a gene: 7. CDR3 protein: CASSSGMVSYNEQFF. The CDR3 DNA sequence: TGTGCCAGCTCGAGCGGGATGGTCTCCTACAATGAGCAGTTCTTC.

The V and J genes are TRBV7-9 and TRBJ1-2; D call uncertain. Per the germline V gene, CDR1 is SEHNR and CDR2 is FQNEAQ (reference sequence). V gave up 3 bases and J gave up 3 bases, with 14 bases separating them. The CDR3 length is 15 residues. The CDR3 sequence is CASSFPNPADYGYTF. The CDR3 region has the DNA TGTGCCAGCAGCTTCCCCAACCCCGCGGACTATGGCTACACCTTC. The whole variable domain, filled in from reference TRBV7-9 and TRBJ1-2, reads DTGVSQNPRHKITKRGQNVTFRCDPISEHNRLYWYRQTLGQGPEFLTYFQNEAQLEKSRLLSDRFSAERPKGSFSTLEIQRTEQGDSAMYLCASSFPNPADYGYTFGSGTRLTVV.

The chain uses TRBV6-5 and TRBJ2-1; tentative D call: TRBD2 (6 bases). Germline CDR1 and CDR2: MNHEY and SVGAGI. V was cut by 6 bases and J by 6 bases, with 12 bases left in between. There are 13 residues in the CDR3. CDR3 nucleotide sequence: TGTGCCAGCAGCGGCGGGACTCCCAATGAGCAGTTCTTC. It is translated as CASSGGTPNEQFF.

V and J are TRBV6-4 and TRBJ2-3, with a possible D match to TRBD1 (6 bases). Germline V gene sequence: CDR1 MRHNA, CDR2 SNTAGT. V lost 4 bases to trimming and J lost 1 base, with 12 bases between them. The CDR3 runs to 15 residues. CDR3 region: CASSVKGDGTDTQYF. Written as DNA, the CDR3 is TGTGCCAGCAGTGTAAAGGGGGATGGCACAGATACGCAGTATTTT.

J is TRBJ2-5 and V is TRBV15, with 8 bases matching TRBD1. Germline V lookup: CDR1 LNHNV, CDR2 YYDKDF (reference sequence). Trimming removed 1 base from V and 2 bases from J; junction bases left unmatched: 6. This CDR3 contains 16 residues. CDR3 DNA sequence: TGTGCCACCAGCAGAGTTGGAGGGACAGGACAAGAGACCCAGTACTTC. It yields the protein CATSRVGGTGQETQYF.